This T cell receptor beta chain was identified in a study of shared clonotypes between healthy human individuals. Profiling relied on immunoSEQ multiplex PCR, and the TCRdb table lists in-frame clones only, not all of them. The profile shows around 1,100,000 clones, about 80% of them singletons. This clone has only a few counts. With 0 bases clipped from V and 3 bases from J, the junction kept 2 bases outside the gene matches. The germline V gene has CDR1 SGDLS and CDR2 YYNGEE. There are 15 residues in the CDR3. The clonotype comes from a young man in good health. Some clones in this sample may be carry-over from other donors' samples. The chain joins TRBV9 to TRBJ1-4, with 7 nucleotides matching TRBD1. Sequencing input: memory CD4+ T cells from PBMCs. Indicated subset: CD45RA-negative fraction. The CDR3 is CASSVVGQANEKLFF. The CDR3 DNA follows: TGTGCCAGCAGCGTAGTCGGACAGGCTAATGAAAAACTGTTTTTT.